This entry describes one TCR beta chain. The data are from a study of T cell responses to AZD1222 COVID-19 vaccine. The table came from immunoSEQ multiplex PCR; TCRdb's copy has only in-frame clones and leaves some out. The table lists approximately 120,000 clones, over 75% of them singletons. This TCR derives from an adult in good health. Sequencing used peripheral blood, obtained on day 0 of AZD1222 vaccination.

The CDR3 nucleotides are TGTGCCAGCAGCTTGGAGGGCTGGGACACTGAAGCTTTCTTT. Encoded protein: CASSLEGWDTEAFF. The V call is TRBV5-4, the J call TRBJ1-1; D gene unclear. The V end was cut by 0 bases, the J end by 3 bases, with 9 bases between. CDR3 length: 14 amino acids. CDR1 and CDR2 from the germline V gene are SGHNT and YYREEE (reference sequence).